This TCR beta chain was recovered during a study of CD8 T cells in ankylosing spondylitis. Study-wide results and limits: The study identified a TCR beta motif of fewer than 10 highly homologous variants that appeared characteristic of ankylosing spondylitis blood. Disease-linked clones were CD8+ and relatively rare in peripheral blood.

J gave up 4 bases and V 8 bases, and 5 bases lay outside the gene matches. Germline assignment: CDR1 MGHDK and CDR2 SYGVNS. CDR3 length equals 14 residues. This clonotype occurred many times. Its antigen is unknown. Quantitative molecular-barcoded 5'-RACE generated the TCR beta libraries. Each CDR3 protein gets one entry after TCRdb re-called the 5' RACE reads with MiXCR. The data contain about 220,000 distinct CDR3 sequences, 7% to 8% of them singletons. The source is a male donor with ankylosing spondylitis. The sample comprised blood, either unsorted or a sorted T cell fraction (not recorded which). The chain is built from TRBV25-1 and TRBJ2-1, with 10 positions matching TRBD2. The CDR3 protein is CASSSGRVYNEQFF. The CDR3, as DNA: TGTGCCAGCTCGAGCGGGAGGGTATACAATGAGCAGTTCTTC. The variable domain in full, with the rest retrieved from reference TRBV25-1 and TRBJ2-1, is EADIYQTPRYLVIGTGKKITLECSQTMGHDKMYWYQQDPGMELHLIHYSYGVNSTEKGDLSSESTVSRIRTEHFPLTLESARPSHTSQYLCASSSGRVYNEQFFGPGTRLTVL.